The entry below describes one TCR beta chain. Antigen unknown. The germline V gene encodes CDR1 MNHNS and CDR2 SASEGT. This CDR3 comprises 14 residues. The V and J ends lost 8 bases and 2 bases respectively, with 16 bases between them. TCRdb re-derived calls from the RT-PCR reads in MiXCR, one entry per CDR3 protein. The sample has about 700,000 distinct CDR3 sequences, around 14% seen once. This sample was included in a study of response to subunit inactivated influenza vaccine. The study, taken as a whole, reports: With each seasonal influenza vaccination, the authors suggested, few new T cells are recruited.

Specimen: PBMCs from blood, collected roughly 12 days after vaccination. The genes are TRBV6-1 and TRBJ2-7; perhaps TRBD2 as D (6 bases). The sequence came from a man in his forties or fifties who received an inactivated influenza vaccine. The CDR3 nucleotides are TGTGCCAGCGGGGGGTGGACGGGTGCCTACGAGCAGTACTTC. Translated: CASGGWTGAYEQYF.